The sequence of this T cell receptor (beta chain) was determined in a study of cytomegalovirus exposure and HLA in healthy donors. A multiplex PCR was run with 60 Vbeta primers and 13 Jbeta primers. The assay was immunoSEQ multiplex PCR, and TCRdb's table has in-frame clones only and misses some. There are just over 200,000 clones in the sample; roughly 68% occur only once, and 2% to 3% lies in the top ten. Study-wide points: By HLA locus, TCR association rates varied in a later analysis, with DRB1 showing the most and HLA-C the fewest. Per a prior analysis, the majority of TCR beta V segments were productive roughly 87% or roughly 30% of the time. TCR beta sequences reportedly predicted most subjects' HLA-A and HLA-B alleles accurately.

As to this clone: No antigen is known for it.

What was sequenced was PBMCs. The sequence derives from a man aged 35 to 55 in good health and CMV-seropositive.

As DNA, the CDR3 is TGTGCCAGTAGTTGGGCCCCAGGGGGAGGAACCGGGGAGCTGTTTTTT. It encodes CASSWAPGGGTGELFF. The chain is built from TRBV19 and TRBJ2-2; possible D gene TRBD1, 7 bases. The V end was cut by 5 bases, the J end by 5 bases, with 18 bases between. The CDR3 has 16 amino acids. CDR1 and CDR2 (germline): LNHDA, SQIVND (reference sequence).